This entry lists 11 T cell receptor beta chains sequenced from one sample in a study of CD8 T cells in ankylosing spondylitis. TCRdb used MiXCR to reprocess the 5' RACE reads, holding one entry per CDR3 protein. Of some 700,000 distinct CDR3 sequences listed, under 20% were seen once; the top ten hold around 19%. Which antigens these TCRs recognize remains unknown. Whole-study findings and limits: Blood of patients with ankylosing spondylitis appeared to be characterized by a TCR beta motif of fewer than 10 highly homologous variants.

The specimen sequenced was blood, either unsorted or a sorted T cell fraction (not recorded which). Receptor source: a male donor with ankylosing spondylitis.

V and J are TRBV24-1 and TRBJ2-5; no definite D call. V was clipped by 3 bases and J by 5 bases, with 12 bases between them. The CDR3 is 14 amino acids. Per germline, CDR1 KGHDR and CDR2 SFDVKD. CDR3 protein: CATSDGHLLETQYF. CDR3 DNA sequence: TGTGCCACCAGTGATGGGCACCTGTTGGAGACCCAGTACTTC.

V usage is TRBV7-2 and J usage is TRBJ2-2, with D perhaps matching TRBD1 or TRBD2 (5 bases each). V gave up 5 bases and J gave up 3 bases, with 19 bases separating them. CDR3 size: 17 residues. Germline V gene sequence: CDR1 SGHTA, CDR2 FQGNSA. CDR3 coding DNA: TGTGCCAGCAGCAATCACCAACCGGGGCAGCACACCGGGGAGCTGTTTTTT. Encoded protein: CASSNHQPGQHTGELFF.

This clonotype has only a few counts. V is TRBV9 and J is TRBJ1-5, with D hard to call. V shed 4 bases and J shed 0 bases, with 11 bases lying between them. CDR3 size: 15 residues. CDR1 is SGDLS and CDR2 is YYNGEE in the germline V gene. This CDR3 reads CASSLFGDSNQPQHF. CDR3 DNA: TGTGCCAGCAGCCTCTTCGGAGATAGCAATCAGCCCCAGCATTTT.

The chain has TRBV7-2 and TRBJ2-2; the match to TRBD1 covers 7 bases. Per the germline V gene, CDR1 is SGHTA and CDR2 is FQGNSA. Germline trimming cut 5 bases from V and 8 bases from J; bases unmatched to any gene: 11. This CDR3 comprises 15 residues. CDR3 bases: TGTGCCAGCAGCCCTACGGACAGGTCTTTAGGGGAGCTGTTTTTT. It codes for CASSPTDRSLGELFF.

This clonotype has more than one count but fewer than ten. V is TRBV28 and J is TRBJ2-7, with D possibly matching TRBD1 (6 bases). Trimming stripped 6 bases from V and 6 bases from J, with 12 bases between. This CDR3 comprises 12 residues. The germline CDR1 and CDR2 sequences are MDHEN and SYDVKM. CDR3 sequence reads: CASSSGQTEQYF. The CDR3 nucleotides are TGTGCCAGCAGCTCCGGACAGACCGAGCAGTACTTC.

V and J are TRBV4-3 and TRBJ2-5, with 7 positions matching TRBD1. Germline CDR1 is LGHNA and CDR2 is YSLEER. The CDR3 is 15 residues long. The V segment lost 0 bases and the J segment 2 bases; nucleotides outside the gene matches: 3. CDR3: CASSQDQGDQETQYF. The DNA for the CDR3 is TGCGCCAGCAGCCAAGATCAGGGGGATCAAGAGACCCAGTACTTC.

This clonotype has a handful of counts. The rearrangement links TRBV29-1 to TRBJ2-3; no clear D gene. The CDR3 spans 11 residues. Germline V lookup: CDR1 SQVTM, CDR2 ANQGSEA. Trimming stripped 2 bases from V and 6 bases from J, with 6 bases between. The CDR3 region has the DNA TGCAGCGTTGAAATGGGGGATACGCAGTATTTT. This codes for CSVEMGDTQYF.

This clonotype was found a few times. The V and J genes are TRBV5-6 and TRBJ2-1; D gene unclear. Germline V gives CDR1 SGHDT, CDR2 YYEEEE. Trimming removed 2 bases at V and 6 bases at J, with 9 bases between. This CDR3 spans 13 amino acids. The CDR3 protein is CASSFGPSNEQFF. The CDR3 DNA reads TGTGCCAGCAGCTTCGGACCTAGCAATGAGCAGTTCTTC. Looking up the rest from reference TRBV5-6 and TRBJ2-1 gives the full variable domain: DAGVTQSPTHLIKTRGQQVTLRCSPKSGHDTVSWYQQALGQGPQFIFQYYEEEERQRGNFPDRFSGHQFPNYSSELNVNALLLGDSALYLCASSFGPSNEQFFGPGTRLTVL.

The genes are TRBV5-1 and TRBJ1-5; TRBD1 aligns across 8 bases. There are 16 residues in the CDR3. CDR1 is SGHRS and CDR2 is YFSETQ in the germline V gene. J gave up 1 base and V 0 bases, and 3 bases lay outside the gene matches. The CDR3 DNA follows: TGCGCCAGCAGCTTGGAAGGGACAGGCAGCAATCAGCCCCAGCATTTT. Encoded protein: CASSLEGTGSNQPQHF. The full variable domain, with the rest looked up from reference TRBV5-1 and TRBJ1-5, is KAGVTQTPRYLIKTRGQQVTLSCSPISGHRSVSWYQQTPGQGLQFLFEYFSETQRNKGNFPGRFSGRQFSNSRSEMNVSTLELGDSALYLCASSLEGTGSNQPQHFGDGTRLSIL.

A few counts support this clonotype. The V and J genes are TRBV4-1 and TRBJ2-7; D is perhaps TRBD2 (7 bases). With 1 base removed from V and 0 bases from J, the gap between germline ends came to 13 bases. CDR3 length equals 16 residues. Germline V lookup: CDR1 MGHRA, CDR2 YSYEKL. The CDR3 reads CASSQATRGPSYEQYF. The CDR3 nucleotides are TGCGCCAGCAGCCAAGCGACGCGGGGGCCCTCCTACGAGCAGTACTTC.

The chain recombines TRBV28 with TRBJ2-1; D not certain. The CDR3 is 13 residues long. Germline V gene sequence: CDR1 MDHEN, CDR2 SYDVKM. V lost 3 bases, J lost 7 bases, and 10 bases lay in between. CDR3 sequence: CASSFGLRNEQFF. The CDR3, as DNA: TGTGCCAGCAGTTTTGGGTTGCGAAATGAGCAGTTCTTC.